Included here is one TCR beta chain sequence, with context. This clone was detected once. There is no known antigen for this receptor. Nothing much larger sits one base from this clone, and base qualities are not available. The data stem from a study of IL-17A CD8 T cells in psoriatic arthritis synovium. In the study overall: The goal of the study was to characterize the phenotype, molecular profile and function of synovial IL-17A+CD8+ T cells in the pathogenesis of psoriatic arthritis. What the authors observed across the whole study: Only a few patients were included in the TCR sequencing, a limited sample size that the authors acknowledged. Cells came from synovial fluid rather than synovial tissue, since no psoriatic arthritis synovial tissue samples were available. Although over 4% of the repertoire was occupied by some individual clones, most synovial CD8+ subsets remained polyclonal.

The junction carries 21 bases between V and J, which are trimmed by 0 bases and 5 bases respectively. Counted from cysteine to phenylalanine, this CDR3 has 17 amino acids. Only the CDR3 part of the read is kept: 51 bases, read in frame from the first base. CDR1 and CDR2 are drawn from the germline V gene: SGHDT, YYEEEE. Synovial fluid effusions were drawn from actively inflamed joints of patients with psoriatic arthritis. For each patient, synovial fluid served as the source from which three memory CD8+ T cell populations were isolated by sorting: Tc1 cells (IL-17A-IFNgamma+), Tc17 cells (IL-17A+) and the bulk memory fraction, allowing their TCR repertoires to be compared. Psoriatic arthritis patients met the Classification of Psoriatic Arthritis Study Group (CASPAR) criteria. For the bulk memory CD8+ T cell sort, CD45RA-CD27+/- cells were combined with CD45RA+CD27- cells. A few patients with psoriatic arthritis provided sorted synovial fluid CD8+ T cell subsets that underwent TCRbeta sequencing. Synovial fluid mononuclear cells were isolated with Lymphoprep and cryopreserved in liquid nitrogen before use. The medium used for cryopreservation was made up of about 50% fetal calf serum and about 9.7% dimethyl sulfoxide.

DNA was extracted (Qiagen), and TCRbeta V-D-J rearrangements were subjected to bias-controlled amplification followed by high-throughput sequencing (immunoSEQ; Adaptive Biotech). In the authors' own workflow: The immunoSEQ Analyzer platform was used to analyze productive sequences at the sequence level. Clonality was computed as 1 minus Pielou's evenness, ranging from 0 (highly polyclonal) to 1 (monoclonal). The Morisita index, ranging from 0 (no similarity) to 1 (complete similarity), was used to quantify repertoire overlap between subsets. Here the immuneACCESS table is served through TCRdb, limited to in-frame sequences with V and J called. Missing clones are a known gap in these copies; in checked studies unresolved V genes cover under half, and the rest lacks a known reason. Clonal size and the V and J genes are those of that table, whereas D and trimming came from the DNA. The sample yields 2,100 or so clones; 65% to 80% were counted once. The ten largest clonotypes hold 10% to 13% of the sample.

This clonotype originated in a human donor with psoriatic arthritis. The V and J genes are TRBV5-6 and TRBJ2-7; D gene: possibly TRBD2, on 5 matching bases. The sample taken for sequencing was memory CD8+ T cells from synovial fluid. Interpreted using the paper, the cell subset or site label stands for: bulk memory CD8+ T cells (CD45RA-CD27+/- and CD45RA+CD27-). The nucleotides are TGTGCCAGCAGCTTGGGAGGACCGGGGTCCTATTTCCACGAGCAGTACTTC. This codes for CASSLGGPGSYFHEQYF.